Described below is a single T cell receptor beta chain sequence and its context. As yet, its antigen is unknown. The record originates from a study of T cells in Graves' hyperthyroidism and ophthalmopathy. Overall study findings and caveats: Blood also showed most of the thyroid clonotypes that were expanded above 0.001. Model-based prediction identified ophthalmopathy a median about 7 months prior to its onset.

Germline CDR1 is SQVTM and CDR2 is ANQGSEA. The CDR3 has 13 residues. Deletions cut 3 bases from V and 5 bases from J, with 10 bases between. Using RNA transcripts as the source, TCR beta CDR3 regions were amplified. Researchers ran a first-round RT-PCR on the TCR CDR3 using the HTBI primer set. TCRdb re-analysed the multiplex PCR reads in MiXCR, keeping a single row per CDR3 protein. The table lists about 760,000 distinct CDR3 sequences, roughly 32% of them singletons, with roughly 30% in the top ten. The receptor's source is a woman between 40 and 50 years old with Graves' hyperthyroidism. Sequenced input: blood. The chain uses TRBV29-1 and TRBJ2-2, with D possibly being TRBD2 (6 bases). This CDR3 reads CSVDDGGTGELFF. DNA of the CDR3: TGCAGCGTTGACGACGGGGGAACCGGGGAGCTGTTTTTT.